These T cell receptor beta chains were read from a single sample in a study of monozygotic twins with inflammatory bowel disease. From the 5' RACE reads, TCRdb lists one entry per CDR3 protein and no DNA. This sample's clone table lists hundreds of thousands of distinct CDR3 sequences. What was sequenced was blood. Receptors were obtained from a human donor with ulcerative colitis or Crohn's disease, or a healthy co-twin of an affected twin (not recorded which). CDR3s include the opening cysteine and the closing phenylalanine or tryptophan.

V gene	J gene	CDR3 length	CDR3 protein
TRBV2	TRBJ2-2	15	CASRSQGANTGELFF
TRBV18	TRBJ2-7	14	CASSPLRGAYEQYF
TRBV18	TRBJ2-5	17	CASSPGEGRGLPETQYF
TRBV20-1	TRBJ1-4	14	CSARPTGGNGKLFF
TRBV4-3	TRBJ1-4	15	CASSQARTIFEKLFF
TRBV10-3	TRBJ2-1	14	CAISDTGAYNEQFF
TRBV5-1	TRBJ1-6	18	CASSSSGSGTEYNSPLHF
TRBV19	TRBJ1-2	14	CASSSQQGSGGYTF
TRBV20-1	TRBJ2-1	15	CSALPEKGALEKQFF
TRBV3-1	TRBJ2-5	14	CASSHRDSQMDQYF
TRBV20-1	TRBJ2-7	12	CSAHSRSYEQYF
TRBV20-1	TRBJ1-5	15	CSARDAGGVNQPQHF
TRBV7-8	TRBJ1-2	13	CASSPGVSYGYTF
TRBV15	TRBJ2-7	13	CATSRDPGREQYF
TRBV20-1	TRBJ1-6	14	CSARTGTDDSPLHF
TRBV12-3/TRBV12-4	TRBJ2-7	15	CASSLASGSSYEQYF
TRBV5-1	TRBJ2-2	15	CASSSGTSGSGELFF
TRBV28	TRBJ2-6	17	CASSSLGLTAGANVLTF
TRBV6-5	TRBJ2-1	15	CASSYSGPQSNEQFF
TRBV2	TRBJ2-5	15	CASSANRGQSETQYF
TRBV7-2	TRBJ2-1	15	CASSSTSGDYNEQFF
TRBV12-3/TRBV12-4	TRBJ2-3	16	CASSLGTLGSTDTQYF
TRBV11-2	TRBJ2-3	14	CASSSRTNTDTQYF
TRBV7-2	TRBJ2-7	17	CASSTLSGTVGTYEQYF
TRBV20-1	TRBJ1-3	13	CSVSGTGGNTIYF
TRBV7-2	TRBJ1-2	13	CASSSVGKYGYTF
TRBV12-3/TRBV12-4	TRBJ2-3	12	CASSFYTDTQYF
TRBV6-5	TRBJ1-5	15	CASSYGGGSNQPQHF
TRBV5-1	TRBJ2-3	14	CASGLAVGADTQYF